This record looks at one T cell receptor (beta chain) sequence and its context. Antigen: not known. The CDR3 loop spans 15 amino acids. Trimming cost V 4 bases and J 4 bases; bases outside gene matches: 5. Germline values: CDR1 MNHEY, CDR2 SVGAGI. These data are taken from a study of T cell responses to AZD1222 COVID-19 vaccine. The data were produced by immunoSEQ multiplex PCR, yet TCRdb's version contains in-frame clones alone and is incomplete. The sample includes 90,000 to 110,000 clones, 85% to 90% of them seen just once. Study-level results: There were vaccine-associated CD4 TCRs across spike, dominant at 160-218 and 743-854. After two AZD1222 doses, spike-specific TCR breadth and depth rose versus day 0. Donors were chiefly white British, with a greater number of females, and clonal diversity was perhaps underestimated.

The sequences come from peripheral blood, collected on day 0 of AZD1222 vaccination. The V call is TRBV6-5, the J call TRBJ1-5; 9 bases line up with TRBD1. The sequence came from an adult in good health. The CDR3: CASSWDRASNQPQHF. The CDR3 nucleotides are TGTGCCAGCAGTTGGGACAGGGCCTCTAATCAGCCCCAGCATTTT.